Listed here are 27 T cell receptor beta chains from one sample, sequenced in a study of control samples from healthy donors and cancer patients. Some clones are missing from TCRdb's copy, which holds only in-frame ones; the method was immunoSEQ multiplex PCR. The sample has some 130,000 clones, roughly 90% seen once. The sequencing input was blood. The receptors derive from a woman aged 45 to 65 in good health.

This chain uses TRBV2 with TRBJ2-1, with TRBD2 matching over 8 bases. J gave up 15 bases and V 7 bases, and 17 bases lay outside the gene matches. From germline, CDR1 is SNHLY and CDR2 FYNNEI. The CDR3 has 14 amino acids. CDR3 region: CASTGPAKRGSLFF. CDR3 bases: TGTGCCAGCACAGGTCCCGCCAAGCGGGGGTCGCTGTTCTTC. Variable domain in full (rest from reference TRBV2 and TRBJ2-1): EPEVTQTPSHQVTQMGQEVILRCVPISNHLYFYWYRQILGQKVEFLVSFYNNEISEKSEIFDDQFSVERPDGSNFTLKIRSTKLEDSAMYFCASTGPAKRGSLFFGPGTRLTVL.

This clone was counted a single time. V and J are TRBV3-1 (or the pseudogene TRBV3-2) and TRBJ1-1, with a tentative D call TRBD1 (6 bases). V was clipped by 3 bases and J by 4 bases, with 12 bases between them. The germline V gene has CDR1 LGHDT and CDR2 YNNKEL (reference sequence). This CDR3 is built from 14 residues. CDR3 sequence: CASSHTRGSTEAFF. The CDR3 bases are TGTGCCAGCAGCCACACCAGGGGTAGCACTGAAGCTTTCTTT.

The chain carries TRBV11-3 and TRBJ1-1; possibly TRBD1 for D (6 bases). Germline values: CDR1 SGHNT, CDR2 YENEEA. The ends were cut back, 5 bases at V and 4 bases at J, with 11 bases in the middle. The CDR3 totals 13 residues. The CDR3 sequence is CASSRRGGTEAFF. The CDR3 bases are TGTGCCAGCAGCCGAAGGGGGGGCACTGAAGCTTTCTTT. Filled out from reference TRBV11-3 and TRBJ1-1, the complete variable domain reads EAGVVQSPRYKIIEKKQPVAFWCNPISGHNTLYWYLQNLGQGPELLIRYENEEAVDDSQLPKDRFSAERLKGVDSTLKIQPAELGDSAVYLCASSRRGGTEAFFGQGTRLTVV.

The chain joins TRBV14 to TRBJ2-1; no reliable D call. V was trimmed by 4 bases and J by 7 bases, leaving 11 bases between them. Germline lookup yields CDR1 SGHDN and CDR2 FVKESK. The length of the CDR3 is 13 residues. For the CDR3, the DNA is TGTGCCAGCAGCCCGTCCCCTCCGAATGAGCAGTTCTTC. It codes for CASSPSPPNEQFF.

The V call is TRBV14, the J call TRBJ2-1; 9 bases fit TRBD1. The CDR3 extends over 19 amino acids. With 4 bases clipped from V and 3 bases from J, the junction kept 16 bases outside the gene matches. CDR1 and CDR2 from the germline V gene are SGHDN and FVKESK. Here the CDR3 DNA reads TGTGCCAGCAGCCCCGACAGGGGGTTGCTAGGAGGACGCTACAATGAGCAGTTCTTC. This codes for CASSPDRGLLGGRYNEQFF.

Remarks on this clone: One junction end disagrees with the germline gene, perhaps due to a read error. This sequence joins TRBV10-2 and TRBJ2-2; weak D call: TRBD2 (5 bases). Germline V gives CDR1 WSHSY, CDR2 SAAADI. This CDR3 is built from 13 residues. The CDR3 DNA is TGCGCCAGCAGGTCGGGGAACCCCGGGGAGCTGTTTTTT. It translates to CASRSGNPGELFF.

The gene calls are TRBV6-1 and TRBJ2-7, with a weak D call TRBD2 (6 bases). The CDR3 spans 17 residues. CDR1 and CDR2 (germline): MNHNS, SASEGT. V lost 4 bases and J lost 2, with 21 bases in between. CDR3 DNA sequence: TGTGCCAGCAGTGTCCCCAGGAGGTTGCGGGGAGCCTACGAGCAGTACTTC. Its translation is CASSVPRRLRGAYEQYF.

The rearrangement joins TRBV4-2 to TRBJ1-4, with a possible D match to TRBD1 (5 bases). Germline CDR1 LGHNA, CDR2 YNFKEQ. V was cut by 0 bases and J by 3 bases, with 11 bases left in between. This CDR3 is 16 amino acids long. The CDR3 sequence: CASSQDRRGANEKLFF. DNA of the CDR3: TGTGCCAGCAGCCAAGATAGGCGGGGCGCTAATGAAAAACTGTTTTTT.

The CDR3 region has the DNA TGTGCCAGCAGCTGGGGGGAGGTCATGAACACTGAAGCTTTCTTT. Protein: CASSWGEVMNTEAFF. The gene calls are TRBV5-5 and TRBJ1-1; the D gene is possibly TRBD1 (5 bases). CDR1 SGHKS and CDR2 YYEKEE come from the germline V gene (reference sequence). V lost 3 bases to trimming and J lost 0 bases, with 12 bases between them. The CDR3 has 15 amino acids.

This clone showed up just once. This chain connects TRBV5-4 to TRBJ2-1; possibly TRBD2 for D (6 bases). The V gene's germline CDR1 is SGHNT and CDR2 YYREEE (reference sequence). This CDR3 has 17 amino acids. Trimming stripped 2 bases from V and 1 base from J, with 16 bases between. The CDR3 nucleotides read TGTGCCAGCAGCTTCGGGGGTTTAGCGGAGTCCTACAATGAGCAGTTCTTC. Its translation is CASSFGGLAESYNEQFF.

This chain uses TRBV7-9 with TRBJ2-3, with unresolved D. Trimming took off 5 bases at V and 1 base at J, with 13 bases between the two ends. CDR3 size: 15 residues. The germline V gene has CDR1 SEHNR and CDR2 FQNEAQ (reference sequence). The CDR3 here is CASSRRIDGTDTQYF. Written as DNA, the CDR3 is TGTGCCAGCAGCCGACGTATCGACGGCACAGATACGCAGTATTTT.

The rearrangement uses TRBV5-1 and TRBJ2-7; D is perhaps TRBD1 (6 bases). The CDR3 sequence is 16 residues long. Looked up from germline, CDR1 is SGHRS and CDR2 is YFSETQ. Between the trimmed V and J ends, which lost 4 bases and 1 base, there was a span of 18 bases. CDR3 coding DNA: TGCGCCAGCAGCGTTCAGGGGCCGGTTACATCCTACGAGCAGTACTTC. As protein: CASSVQGPVTSYEQYF.

The genes are TRBV28 and TRBJ1-2; no clear D. The CDR3 is 14 residues long. V shed 3 bases and J shed 4 bases, with 12 bases lying between them. Germline loops: CDR1 MDHEN, CDR2 SYDVKM. The CDR3 region has the DNA TGTGCCAGCAGTTTGGACCCTTCGGGCTATGGCTACACCTTC. The encoded protein is CASSLDPSGYGYTF.

The CDR3 reads CASSQEMASGGVWETQYF. In DNA form, the CDR3 reads TGTGCCAGCAGCCAGGAAATGGCTAGCGGGGGAGTATGGGAGACCCAGTACTTC. This sequence joins TRBV11-2 and TRBJ2-5, with 10 bases aligning to TRBD2. The V gene end was trimmed by 5 bases and the J gene end by 5 bases; junction bases not matched to a gene: 17. Germline values: CDR1 SGHAT, CDR2 FQNNGV. The length of the CDR3 is 18 residues.

The chain employs TRBV5-1 and TRBJ2-2; the D is unclear. The CDR3 consists of 12 residues. Germline V gene lookup returns CDR1 SGHRS and CDR2 YFSETQ. V lost 3 bases, J lost 4 bases, and 4 bases lay in between. CDR3 coding DNA: TGCGCCAGCAGCTCTTTCACCGGGGAGCTGTTTTTT. Amino acid sequence: CASSSFTGELFF.

The chain has TRBV10-3 and TRBJ2-6, with D perhaps given as TRBD1 or TRBD2 (5 bases each). Germline CDR1 ENHRY, CDR2 SYGVKD. This CDR3 comprises 16 residues. With 10 bases removed from V and 0 bases from J, the gap between germline ends came to 16 bases. In DNA, the CDR3 is TGTGCCACCTACGGGGCGGAGAGCTCTGGGGCCAACGTCCTGACTTTC. Encoded protein: CATYGAESSGANVLTF.

Only a few counts were recorded for this clone. The chain has TRBV6-5 and TRBJ2-1; maybe TRBD2 (6 bases). Germline values: CDR1 MNHEY, CDR2 SVGAGI. The CDR3 runs to 13 residues. V was trimmed by 10 bases and J by 8 bases, leaving 18 bases between them. CDR3 DNA: TGTGCCACCACGGGGAGGTCTTTTCATGAGCAGTTCTTC. This codes for CATTGRSFHEQFF.

The chain carries TRBV5-8 and TRBJ1-5; a weak D match, TRBD1 (6 bases). CDR3 length: 15 amino acids. Germline V CDR1 and CDR2: SGHTS, YDEGEE. V shed 2 bases and J shed 3 bases, with 12 bases lying between them. In nucleotides, the CDR3 is TGTGCCAGCAGCTTCCTGACAGGTTCCAATCAGCCCCAGCATTTT. Its translation: CASSFLTGSNQPQHF.

This clone was recorded a few times. J is TRBJ1-5 and V is TRBV4-2; D is ambiguous. Germline V gene lookup returns CDR1 LGHNA and CDR2 YNFKEQ. Trimming stripped 2 bases from V and 5 bases from J, with 4 bases between. The CDR3 is 12 amino acids. CDR3: CASSQSDQPQHF. CDR3 DNA sequence: TGTGCCAGCAGCCAAAGCGATCAGCCCCAGCATTTT.

This chain uses TRBV7-8 with TRBJ1-3; the D gene is possibly TRBD1 (5 bases). The V and J ends lost 3 bases and 0 bases respectively, with 15 bases between them. Germline-derived CDR1 and CDR2 are SGHVS and FQNEAQ. The CDR3 has 17 residues. CDR3 sequence reads: CASSFRQSQYSGNTIYF. In DNA form, the CDR3 reads TGTGCCAGCAGCTTTCGACAGTCTCAGTACTCTGGAAACACCATATATTTT.

This clone showed up just a few times. V gene TRBV28 combines with J gene TRBJ1-5; D remains ambiguous. The germline V and J ends were trimmed by 10 bases and 2 bases, with 12 bases remaining between them. This CDR3 contains 13 residues. CDR1 MDHEN and CDR2 SYDVKM come from the germline V gene. CDR3 sequence reads: CANQGSGNQPQHF. CDR3 nucleotides: TGTGCCAACCAAGGGTCGGGCAATCAGCCCCAGCATTTT.

The chain employs TRBV10-3 and TRBJ1-1; D is undetermined. CDR1 and CDR2 (germline): ENHRY, SYGVKD. This CDR3 is 14 amino acids long. Trimming took off 6 bases at V and 1 base at J, with 12 bases between the two ends. CDR3 bases: TGTGCCATCAGAGCCGGGCAGCCGAACACTGAAGCTTTCTTT. The encoded protein is CAIRAGQPNTEAFF.

In DNA form, the CDR3 reads TGCGCCAGCAGCCAAGAACGGTACGGCGAGCAGTACTTC. This codes for CASSQERYGEQYF. J is TRBJ2-7 and V is TRBV4-1; D not resolved. The CDR3 is 13 residues long. CDR1 and CDR2 from the germline V gene are MGHRA and YSYEKL. V lost 0 bases to trimming and J lost 6 bases, with 9 bases between them.

The chain employs TRBV5-1 and TRBJ1-2; TRBD1 aligns across 7 bases. Trimming at V came to 0 bases and at J to 2 bases, leaving 7 bases not matched to a gene. CDR1 and CDR2 from the germline V gene are SGHRS and YFSETQ. This CDR3 is 16 amino acids long. CDR3 nucleotide sequence: TGCGCCAGCAGCTTGGGCGGGACAGATCTCAACTATGGCTACACCTTC. Its translation: CASSLGGTDLNYGYTF.

The chain has TRBV6-5 and TRBJ2-3; TRBD2 matches at 7 bases. Germline CDR1 is MNHEY and CDR2 is SVGAGI. The length of the CDR3 is 15 residues. Germline trimming cut 2 bases from V and 3 bases from J; bases unmatched to any gene: 5. The CDR3 coding sequence is TGTGCCAGCAGTTACCTGGGGGGAGGGACAGATACGCAGTATTTT. It encodes CASSYLGGGTDTQYF.

This chain joins TRBV27 and TRBJ2-3; D may be TRBD2 (7 bases). With 2 bases removed from V and 6 bases from J, the gap between germline ends came to 15 bases. Germline-derived CDR1 and CDR2 are MNHEY and SMNVEV (reference sequence). The CDR3 covers 15 residues. The CDR3 loop is CASSLVGGAWDTQYF. CDR3 sequence (DNA): TGTGCCAGCAGTTTAGTTGGGGGGGCCTGGGATACGCAGTATTTT.

The rearrangement uses TRBV19 and TRBJ1-1; D is unresolved. CDR3 length: 15 amino acids. CDR1 is LNHDA and CDR2 is SQIVND in the germline V gene (reference sequence). V was pared by 2 bases and J by 5 bases, with 15 bases between. The CDR3 loop is CASSISHLLRTEAFF. CDR3 DNA sequence: TGTGCCAGTAGTATATCCCACCTTTTAAGGACTGAAGCTTTCTTT.